This T cell receptor beta chain was captured by sequencing in a study of blood T cell repertoires in COVID-19. On the study more broadly: The study drew acute and convalescent COVID-19 samples from the United States, Italy and Spain. T cells, B-cell-depleted T cells, or PBMCs provided the cDNA or gDNA that served as material.

Under the authors' procedure: Amplification from reference gene primers served as the basis for estimated nucleated cell counts. Produced via immunoSEQ multiplex PCR; TCRdb's table is partial and in-frame only. V and J calls and clone size are as listed in that table; D and trimming were resolved from the DNA. This sample carries about 98,000 clones, about 85% of them seen once, and the ten largest clones take roughly 10%. This clone was observed once. Germline CDR1 SGHRS, CDR2 YFSETQ. The ends lost 4 bases at V and 0 bases at J; junction bases unmatched: 6. The CDR3 consists of 16 residues. The receptor was isolated from a woman aged 80 or over with acute or convalescent COVID-19. The J gene is TRBJ2-2, the V gene TRBV5-1, with 7 bases that match TRBD1. The sample consisted of peripheral blood. For the CDR3, the DNA is TGCGCCAGCAGCCCCAGGACAGGCTCGAACACCGGGGAGCTGTTTTTT. Amino acid sequence: CASSPRTGSNTGELFF.